Included here is one T cell receptor beta chain sequence, with context. This clonotype was picked up many times. Its antigen is unknown. Base qualities are not at hand, and no much larger clone is one base apart. The data are from a study of T cells in Graves' hyperthyroidism and ophthalmopathy (dated by TCRdb to between 2019 and 2020). In the study overall: Peripheral blood was sampled at the time of initial diagnosis, prior to any treatment. An independent validation cohort of around 19 hyperthyroidism patients and roughly 16 patients who later progressed to ophthalmopathy tested prospective prediction of ophthalmopathy. In more than 5 Graves' hyperthyroidism patients, the study also compared T-cell repertoires from thyroid tissue with T-cell repertoires from blood. According to the paper, TCR Vbeta CDR3 sequencing was carried out on 120 to 150 peripheral blood samples, which came from 40 to 45 ophthalmopathy, approximately 78 hyperthyroidism and approximately 17 progressor patients. Following sampling, methimazole starting at 30 mg daily was given to hyperthyroidism patients, and high-dose intravenous methylprednisolone was given to ophthalmopathy patients. The approximately 95 discovery patients were divided at random into training and test sets in a 7:3 ratio. TCR V-J signatures able to tell the groups apart were searched for in a discovery cohort of 100 patients, of whom approximately 40 had Graves' ophthalmopathy and some 60 had stable Graves' hyperthyroidism.

The hyperthyroidism patients were between 18 and 65 years old and newly diagnosed, with a disease duration of less than 2 months. The study excluded patients with uncontrolled infections, other autoimmune diseases, pregnancy or lactation. Diagnoses were established on the basis of clinical symptoms, serum thyroxine and TRAb, thyroid ultrasound, and orbital computed tomography. Blood from progressor patients was collected at the time of first diagnosis with hyperthyroidism, before any ophthalmopathy symptoms had appeared. Ficoll-Paque density gradient centrifugation was used to isolate PBMCs from about 10 ml of fresh peripheral blood. Patients classed as progressors first received a Graves' hyperthyroidism diagnosis and then went on to develop ophthalmopathy during follow-up. Trizol reagent was used to extract total RNA, and RNA quality was then checked on an Agilent 2100 Bioanalyzer. There are 15 amino acids in the CDR3, from cysteine to phenylalanine inclusive. The entry retains the CDR3 DNA only, 45 bases that are in frame from base 1. CDR1 and CDR2 are drawn from the germline V gene: MNHNS, SASEGT. V loses 5 bases at its end and J loses 5 bases; junction bases beyond the gene matches: 6.

Amplification of TCR beta CDR3 regions was carried out from RNA transcripts. For the first round of RT-PCR on the TCR CDR3, the HTBI primer set was used together with the Qiagen OneStep RT-PCR kit. A second multiplex PCR round built the libraries, followed by size selection and purification. Libraries were sequenced paired-end with 100 bp reads on an Illumina HiSeq2000. Concerning the study's data processing: SOAPnuke was used to process the raw data, removing reads that contained adapters or uncalled bases, had a mean Phred below 15, or lacked an exact match to the constant primer or identifier. High-quality paired reads were merged with COPE v1.2.5, and unique nucleotide sequences were defined as clonotypes. MiTCR v1.1 was used to align clonotypes to the IMGT TRBV, TRBD and TRBJ reference segments. The analysis included only V-J combinations with a frequency above 0.0001, which together covered more than 98% of the repertoires. A TCS score was defined as the ratio of F50 (clonal expansion) to E x V (chaos), with BLOSUM62-based TCRdist applied between CDR3 peptides within each V-J. Welch's t-statistics and random forest reduced 514 V-J features to around 14, which were used in a naive Bayes classifier (R e1071). TCRdb itself trimmed the public reads at Q25 with fastp, ran MiXCR and retained productive beta chains. When rows share a CDR3 protein, they turn into one entry using the most common DNA and genes. These V and J calls originate from TCRdb's pipeline instead of the authors' own analysis. Present in this sample are a few hundred thousand distinct CDR3 sequences, roughly 15% of which were seen just once. The ten biggest clones cover 10% to 15% of the sample.

What the work shows at the level of the full study, not this receptor alone: A 13 V-J signature model separated ophthalmopathy from stable hyperthyroidism, with just over 85% sensitivity and 81% to 83% specificity in cross-validation and 80%/75% in testing. Most expanded thyroid clonotypes (frequency above 0.001) were also detected in blood, a finding suggesting that blood repertoires may reflect thyroid immune responses. No statistical method was used to set the sample size in advance, and investigators knew the group allocation. During validation, the model predicted progression to ophthalmopathy a median of approximately 6 months ahead of onset, with around 71% sensitivity and 72% to 80% specificity.

The TCR was taken from a woman aged 40 to 50 with Graves' hyperthyroidism that later progressed to Graves' ophthalmopathy. Sequencing was done on a sample of blood. Recombination joined TRBV6-1 with TRBJ2-5, with 12 bases in between that match TRBD2. The CDR3 sequence is CASSTTSGRWETQYF. The sequenced DNA: TGTGCCAGCAGTACGACTAGCGGGAGATGGGAGACCCAGTACTTC.